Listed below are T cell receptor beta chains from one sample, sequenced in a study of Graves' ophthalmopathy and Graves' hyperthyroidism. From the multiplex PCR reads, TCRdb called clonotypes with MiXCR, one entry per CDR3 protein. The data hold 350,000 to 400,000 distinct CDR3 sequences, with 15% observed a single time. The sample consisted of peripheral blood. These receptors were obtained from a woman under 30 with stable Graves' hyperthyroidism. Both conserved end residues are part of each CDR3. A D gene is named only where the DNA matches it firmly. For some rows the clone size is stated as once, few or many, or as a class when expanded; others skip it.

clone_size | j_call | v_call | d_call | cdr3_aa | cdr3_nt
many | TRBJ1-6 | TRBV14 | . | CASSLSGPLHF | TGTGCCAGCAGCCTCAGCGGGCCCCTCCACTTT
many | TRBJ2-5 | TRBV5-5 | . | CASSLAGLRQETQYF | TGTGCCAGCAGCTTGGCAGGACTACGGCAAGAGACCCAGTACTTC
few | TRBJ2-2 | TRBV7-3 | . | CASSSRGGSGANTGELFF | TGTGCCAGCAGCTCAAGGGGCGGAAGCGGCGCGAACACCGGGGAGCTGTTTTTT
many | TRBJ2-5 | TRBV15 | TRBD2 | CATTASGGYETQYF | TGTGCCACCACGGCTAGCGGGGGTTATGAGACCCAGTACTTC
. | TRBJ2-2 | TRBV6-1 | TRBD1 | CASSDRGTGTGELFF | TGTGCCAGCAGCGACAGGGGCACGGGGACCGGGGAGCTGTTTTTT
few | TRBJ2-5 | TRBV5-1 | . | CASSNLGQETQYF | TGCGCCAGCAGTAATCTTGGCCAAGAGACCCAGTACTTC
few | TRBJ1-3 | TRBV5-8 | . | CASSRRFSGDTIYF | TGTGCCAGCAGCCGAAGATTCTCTGGAGACACCATATATTTT
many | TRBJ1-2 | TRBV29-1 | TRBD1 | CSAFRQGWYGYTF | TGCAGCGCCTTCCGACAGGGATGGTATGGCTACACCTTC
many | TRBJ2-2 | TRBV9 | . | CASSVGGNTGELFF | TGTGCCAGCAGCGTAGGGGGGAACACCGGGGAGCTGTTTTTT
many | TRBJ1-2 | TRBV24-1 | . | CATSDRRGAYGYTF | TGTGCCACCAGTGATAGAAGGGGCGCATATGGCTACACCTTC
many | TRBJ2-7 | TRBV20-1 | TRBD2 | CSARTGASGAYEQYF | TGCAGTGCTAGGACCGGGGCTAGCGGGGCATACGAGCAGTACTTC
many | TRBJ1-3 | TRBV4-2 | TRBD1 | CASSPTGALSGNTIYF | TGTGCCAGCAGCCCGACAGGGGCTCTCTCTGGAAACACCATATATTTT
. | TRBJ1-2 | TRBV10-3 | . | CAISESGSLGHYGYTF | TGTGCCATCAGTGAGTCGGGGTCTCTAGGGCACTATGGTTACACCTTC
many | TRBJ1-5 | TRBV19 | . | CASSPYPGTLPSMSNQPQHF | TGTGCCAGTAGTCCGTACCCCGGGACACTACCATCTATGAGCAATCAGCCCCAGCATTTT
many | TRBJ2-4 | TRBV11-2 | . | CASSRENIQYF | TGTGCCAGCAGCCGGGAAAACATTCAGTACTTC
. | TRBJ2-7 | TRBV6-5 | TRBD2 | CASSYSGLAGLEQYF | TGTGCCAGCAGTTACTCGGGACTAGCGGGGCTTGAGCAGTACTTC
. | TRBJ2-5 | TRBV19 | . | CASSMTGQHAVTQYF | TGTGCCAGCAGTATGACGGGCCAGCACGCAGTGACCCAGTACTTC
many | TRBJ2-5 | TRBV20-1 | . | CSARDLSGIETQYF | TGCAGTGCTAGAGATCTGTCGGGGATAGAGACCCAGTACTTC
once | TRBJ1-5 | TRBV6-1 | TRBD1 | CASRDRGVQPQHF | TGTGCCAGCAGGGACAGGGGCGTTCAGCCCCAGCATTTT
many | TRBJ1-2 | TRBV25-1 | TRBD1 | CASSEYAGTGDVGGYTF | TGTGCCAGCAGTGAGTACGCCGGGACAGGGGACGTCGGTGGCTACACCTTC
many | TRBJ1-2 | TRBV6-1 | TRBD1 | CASSKTTGDGYTF | TGTGCCAGCAGCAAGACGACAGGGGATGGCTACACCTTC
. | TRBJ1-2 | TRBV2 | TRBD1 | CASTQDRGRGYGYTF | TGTGCCAGCACCCAAGACAGGGGACGGGGGTATGGCTACACCTTC
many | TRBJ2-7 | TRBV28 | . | CASSLWDNPYEQYF | TGTGCCAGCAGTTTATGGGACAATCCCTACGAGCAGTACTTC
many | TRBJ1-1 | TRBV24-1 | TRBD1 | CATSDSRQGWGAFF | TGTGCCACCAGTGACTCCCGACAGGGATGGGGAGCTTTCTTT
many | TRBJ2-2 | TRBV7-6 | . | CASRHRGNTGELFF | TGTGCCAGCCGACACCGGGGGAACACCGGGGAGCTGTTTTTT
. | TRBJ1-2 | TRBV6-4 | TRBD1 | CASSQTGGHGYTF | TGTGCCAGCAGCCAAACAGGGGGTCATGGCTACACCTTC
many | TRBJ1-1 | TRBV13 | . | CASSPDSDTEAFF | TGTGCCAGCAGCCCGGACAGCGACACTGAAGCTTTCTTT
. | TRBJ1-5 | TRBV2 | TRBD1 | CASTRTGGTNQPQHF | TGTGCCAGCACCCGGACAGGGGGTACCAATCAGCCCCAGCATTTT
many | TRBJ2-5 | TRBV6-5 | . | CASSYGGRGKTQYF | TGTGCCAGCAGTTACGGGGGGCGCGGAAAGACCCAGTACTTC
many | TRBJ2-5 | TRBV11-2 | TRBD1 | CASSPIRGRGQETQYF | TGTGCCAGCAGCCCAATCAGGGGGCGCGGTCAAGAGACCCAGTACTTC
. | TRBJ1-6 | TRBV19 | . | CASSIRGVSPLHF | TGTGCCAGTAGTATAAGGGGCGTTTCACCCCTCCACTTT
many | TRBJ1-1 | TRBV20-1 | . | CSARNEGRGTEAFF | TGCAGTGCTAGAAATGAGGGTAGGGGGACTGAAGCTTTCTTT
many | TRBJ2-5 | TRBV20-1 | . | CSARDLNRVMETQYF | TGCAGTGCTAGAGATCTGAACAGGGTAATGGAGACCCAGTACTTC
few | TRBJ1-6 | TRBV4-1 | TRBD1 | CASSDGQGKLRNSPLHF | TGCGCCAGCAGCGACGGACAGGGAAAATTAAGGAATTCACCCCTCCACTTT
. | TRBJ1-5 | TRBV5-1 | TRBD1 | CANRDRCNQPQHF | TGCGCCAACCGGGACAGGTGCAATCAGCCCCAGCATTTT
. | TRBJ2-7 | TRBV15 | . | CATSSRAGPRQQREQYF | TGTGCCACCAGCAGCCGGGCAGGACCAAGACAACAGAGGGAGCAGTACTTC
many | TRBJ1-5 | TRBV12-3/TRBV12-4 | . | CASSPLEVHGQPQHF | TGTGCCAGCAGTCCGCTGGAGGTTCACGGACAGCCCCAGCATTTT
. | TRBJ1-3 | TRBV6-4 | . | CASSHLGTPGSGNTIYF | TGTGCCAGCAGTCACCTGGGGACACCCGGCTCTGGAAACACCATATATTTT
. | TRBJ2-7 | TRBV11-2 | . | CASSAGSRSYEQYF | TGTGCCAGCAGCGCGGGCTCGCGCTCCTACGAGCAGTACTTC
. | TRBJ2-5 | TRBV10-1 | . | CASSESQGGPETQYF | TGCGCCAGCAGTGAGTCTCAGGGGGGTCCCGAGACCCAGTACTTC
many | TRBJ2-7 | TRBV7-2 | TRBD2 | CASSLAAGGNYEQYF | TGTGCCAGCAGCTTAGCGGCGGGGGGAAACTACGAGCAGTACTTC
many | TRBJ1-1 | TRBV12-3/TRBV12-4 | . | CASSLDSNTEAFF | TGTGCCAGCAGTTTAGACAGCAACACTGAAGCTTTCTTT
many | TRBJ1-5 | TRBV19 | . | CASTAGPSQPQHF | TGTGCCAGTACCGCAGGGCCGAGTCAGCCCCAGCATTTT
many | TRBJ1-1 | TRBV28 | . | CASSYYRAGTEAFF | TGTGCCAGCAGTTACTACAGGGCAGGAACTGAAGCTTTCTTT
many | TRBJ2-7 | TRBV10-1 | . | CASSGQDSSYEQYF | TGCGCCAGCAGTGGACAGGACAGCTCCTACGAGCAGTACTTC
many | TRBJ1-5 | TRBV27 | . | CASSKWGDSNQPQHF | TGTGCCAGCAGTAAATGGGGGGATAGCAATCAGCCCCAGCATTTT
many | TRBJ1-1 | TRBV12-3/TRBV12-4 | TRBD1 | CASSLEGAHLDTEAFF | TGTGCCAGCAGTTTGGAGGGGGCGCATTTGGACACTGAAGCTTTCTTT
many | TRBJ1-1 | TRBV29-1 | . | CSVVGDNTEAFF | TGCAGCGTTGTAGGAGATAACACTGAAGCTTTCTTT
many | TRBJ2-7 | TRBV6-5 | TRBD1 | CATGGTDPTTEGDGQYF | TGTGCCACGGGTGGGACAGACCCTACGACTGAAGGGGATGGGCAGTACTTC
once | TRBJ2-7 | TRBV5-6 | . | CASSVQGLTHEQYF | TGTGCCAGCAGCGTACAGGGTTTAACGCACGAGCAGTACTTC
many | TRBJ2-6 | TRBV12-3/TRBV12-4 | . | CASSWQSGANVLTF | TGTGCCAGCAGTTGGCAGTCGGGGGCCAACGTCCTGACTTTC
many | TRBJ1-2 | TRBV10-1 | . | CASSESFFTNYGYTF | TGCGCCAGCAGTGAATCCTTTTTTACTAACTATGGCTACACCTTC
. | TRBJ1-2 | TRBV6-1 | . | CASSEDDSANYGYTF | TGTGCCAGCAGTGAAGATGACAGCGCTAACTATGGCTACACCTTC